This T cell receptor (beta chain) appears in the sequencing data of a study of radiation and T cells in renal cell carcinoma. This clone is medium-sized in the sample. Its antigen remains unknown. The time point was: baseline pretreatment blood. Treatment here: 15 Gy SBRT to primary tumor, nephrectomy 4 weeks later. Blood was sampled at baseline, 2 weeks and 4 weeks after SBRT. The V segment lost 3 bases and the J segment 1 base; nucleotides outside the gene matches: 2. CDR1 MNHEY and CDR2 SMNVEV come from the germline V gene (reference sequence). The CDR3 spans 15 residues. Repertoires were generated with immunoSEQ multiplex PCR, while TCRdb's copy carries only in-frame clones and drops some. There are over 85,000 clones in the sample; over 65% occur only once, and 6% to 7% lies in the top ten. General study results and limits: In blood, top tumor clones expanded by 2 weeks, shrinking by 4.

The chain has TRBV27 and TRBJ1-5; TRBD1 matches at 8 bases. The source was blood, collected from a patient whose treatment included radiotherapy and nephrectomy. The TCR sequence derives from a man in his sixties with renal cell carcinoma. As DNA, the CDR3 is TGTGCCAGCAGTTTTCGACAGGGGAGCAATCAGCCCCAGCATTTT. Protein: CASSFRQGSNQPQHF.